This note documents a single T cell receptor (beta chain) sequence. The PCR had 60 Vbeta and 13 Jbeta primers. This table comes from immunoSEQ multiplex PCR, and its TCRdb copy is limited to in-frame clones, with some not included. Of roughly 72,000 clones detected, about 74% appear once; the ten largest clones hold about 10%. The data belong to a study of cytomegalovirus exposure and HLA in healthy donors. Germline CDR1 is KGHSH and CDR2 is LQKENI. The CDR3 is 18 residues long. Trimming at V came to 5 bases and at J to 5 bases, leaving 19 bases not matched to a gene. Samples came from healthy bone marrow donors. Donors had nominal health at sampling but likely had unrecorded immune exposures.

The sequenced material came from PBMCs. This TCR derives from a human donor in good health. The chain carries TRBV18 and TRBJ2-5; 8 nucleotides line up with TRBD2. The CDR3 sequence: CASSSQAGTGGAQETQYF. DNA of the CDR3: TGTGCCAGCTCATCACAGGCCGGAACCGGGGGGGCTCAGGAGACCCAGTACTTC.